The 4 T cell receptor beta chains below all came from one sample that was sequenced in a study of Ad26.COV2.S vaccination and SARS-CoV-2 variants. Data came from immunoSEQ multiplex PCR; TCRdb stores just in-frame clones and leaves some out. Of 43,000 or so clones in the sample, approximately 80% were seen once. This specimen consisted of peripheral blood, obtained after recovery from COVID-19. The receptors stem from a human donor who had recovered from COVID-19.

The V gene is TRBV19, the J gene TRBJ1-4, with a tentative D call TRBD1 (5 bases). The V end was cut by 3 bases, the J end by 11 bases, with 16 bases between. CDR3 length equals 14 residues. The V gene's germline CDR1 is LNHDA and CDR2 SQIVND (reference sequence). The CDR3 DNA reads as TGTGCCAGTAGTATTGGGGACCGCCAACCGAAACTGTTTTTT. Translating it yields CASSIGDRQPKLFF.

The chain recombines TRBV11-2 with TRBJ2-2, with D possibly matching TRBD2 (5 bases). V gave up 5 bases and J gave up 7 bases, with 20 bases separating them. Germline-derived CDR1 and CDR2 are SGHAT and FQNNGV. CDR3 length: 16 residues. The CDR3 nucleotides read TGTGCCAGCAGCCCTAACTATACTCCCGAGGGCGGGGAGCTGTTTTTT. This gives the protein CASSPNYTPEGGELFF. Looking up the rest from reference TRBV11-2 and TRBJ2-2 gives the full variable domain: EAGVAQSPRYKIIEKRQSVAFWCNPISGHATLYWYQQILGQGPKLLIQFQNNGVVDDSQLPKDRFSAERLKGVDSTLKIQPAKLEDSAVYLCASSPNYTPEGGELFFGEGSRLTVL.

The J gene is TRBJ2-6, the V gene TRBV9, with D possibly matching TRBD2 (6 bases). Between the trimmed V and J ends, which lost 4 bases and 4 bases, there was a span of 18 bases. This CDR3 is built from 17 residues. Germline V gives CDR1 SGDLS, CDR2 YYNGEE. The CDR3 sequence: CASSPPGAKIGANVLTF. The CDR3 nucleotides read TGTGCCAGCAGCCCCCCGGGAGCGAAAATCGGGGCCAACGTCCTGACTTTC.

CDR3 DNA sequence: TGCGCCAGCAGCTTAGGCAGGGAAAATAACTATGGCTACACCTTC. Its protein product is CASSLGRENNYGYTF. This chain links TRBV5-1 with TRBJ1-2, with D possibly TRBD1 on 5 matching bases. Germline assignment: CDR1 SGHRS and CDR2 YFSETQ. Trimming removed 2 bases from V and 1 base from J, with 12 bases in between. The CDR3 length is 15 residues.